These T cell receptor beta chains were read from a single sample in a study of glioma-infiltrating T cells. TCRdb redid the calling of the multiplex PCR reads with MiXCR, one entry per CDR3 protein. The table records fewer than 250,000 distinct CDR3 sequences, 30% to 40% of them present only once. Sequences were obtained from glioma tissue, nonneoplastic brain tissue, or PBMCs (not recorded which). The receptors derive from a human donor with low-grade glioma or glioblastoma, undergoing nonglioma brain surgery, or in good health (not recorded which). The CDR3 runs from the conserved cysteine through the conserved F or W. D genes are given only for firm matches. Clone size appears in some rows only: once, few, many, or a class for an expanded clone.

clone size: -; J gene: TRBJ2-2; V gene: TRBV27; D gene: -; CDR3 DNA: TGTGCCAGCAGTTTAAGCTGGGTGGAGACCAGGGAGCTGTTTTTT; CDR3 protein: CASSLSWVETRELFF
clone size: many; J gene: TRBJ2-3; V gene: TRBV7-2; D gene: -; CDR3 DNA: TGTGCCAGCAGCTTCCACCTAAACACAGATACGCAGTATTTT; CDR3 protein: CASSFHLNTDTQYF
clone size: -; J gene: TRBJ1-3; V gene: TRBV19; D gene: -; CDR3 DNA: TGTGCCAGTAGTATCTCCCGCGGACAGACAAGCTCTGGAAACACCATATATTTT; CDR3 protein: CASSISRGQTSSGNTIYF
clone size: many; J gene: TRBJ1-2; V gene: TRBV20-1; D gene: -; CDR3 DNA: TGCAGTGCTAGATCCGGGTCCCTAGCGCACTATGGCTACACCTTC; CDR3 protein: CSARSGSLAHYGYTF
clone size: few; J gene: TRBJ1-3; V gene: TRBV3-1; D gene: -; CDR3 DNA: TGTGCCAGCAGCCACGGACGGATTGGAAACACCATATATTTT; CDR3 protein: CASSHGRIGNTIYF
clone size: -; J gene: TRBJ1-6; V gene: TRBV3-1; D gene: -; CDR3 DNA: TGTGCCAGCAGCCAAGGCGCCGGGCCTGAAGCCTATAATTCACCCCTCCACTTT; CDR3 protein: CASSQGAGPEAYNSPLHF
clone size: many; J gene: TRBJ1-1; V gene: TRBV5-8; D gene: -; CDR3 DNA: TGTGCCAGCAGCCGTACACCTCACACTGAAGCTTTCTTT; CDR3 protein: CASSRTPHTEAFF
clone size: many; J gene: TRBJ2-5; V gene: TRBV11-2; D gene: TRBD2; CDR3 DNA: TGTGCCAGCAGCCTACTAGCGTCCTCCCAAGAGACCCAGTACTTC; CDR3 protein: CASSLLASSQETQYF
clone size: -; J gene: TRBJ1-1; V gene: TRBV15; D gene: TRBD1; CDR3 DNA: TGTGCCACCAGCAGTGGGACAGTAGGGACTGAAGCTTTCTTT; CDR3 protein: CATSSGTVGTEAFF
clone size: many; J gene: TRBJ2-5; V gene: TRBV14; D gene: TRBD2; CDR3 DNA: TGTGCCAGCAGCCAGGGACTAGCGACATCCCAAGAGACCCAGTACTTC; CDR3 protein: CASSQGLATSQETQYF
clone size: many; J gene: TRBJ2-3; V gene: TRBV28; D gene: -; CDR3 DNA: TGTGCCAGCAGTTTCCCCTGGGGCGGAAGCACAGATACGCAGTATTTT; CDR3 protein: CASSFPWGGSTDTQYF
clone size: many; J gene: TRBJ2-7; V gene: TRBV20-1; D gene: -; CDR3 DNA: TGCAGTGCTAGAGACAGGGGCTACGAGCAGTACTTC; CDR3 protein: CSARDRGYEQYF
clone size: many; J gene: TRBJ1-5; V gene: TRBV3-1; D gene: -; CDR3 DNA: TGTGCCAGCAGCCAGGACAGCACCAATCAGCCCCAGCATTTT; CDR3 protein: CASSQDSTNQPQHF
clone size: few; J gene: TRBJ2-7; V gene: TRBV7-2; D gene: TRBD2; CDR3 DNA: TGTGCCAGCAGCTCCCCCGGGGGGGGTAGCGGATACTACGAGCAGTACTTC; CDR3 protein: CASSSPGGGSGYYEQYF
clone size: -; J gene: TRBJ2-1; V gene: TRBV20-1; D gene: TRBD2; CDR3 DNA: TGCAGTGCTACCAGACTAGCGGGAGTGGGTGAGCAGTTCTTC; CDR3 protein: CSATRLAGVGEQFF
clone size: -; J gene: TRBJ1-4; V gene: TRBV3-1; D gene: -; CDR3 DNA: TGTGCCAGCAGCCAAGTGCCAAAGGGACCAACTAATGAAAAACTGTTTTTT; CDR3 protein: CASSQVPKGPTNEKLFF
clone size: many; J gene: TRBJ1-4; V gene: TRBV28; D gene: -; CDR3 DNA: TGTGCCAGCAGTTTTGTAGGGGCTGCTAATGAAAAACTGTTTTTT; CDR3 protein: CASSFVGAANEKLFF
clone size: many; J gene: TRBJ2-1; V gene: TRBV7-3; D gene: -; CDR3 DNA: TGTGCCAGCAGCTTACTGGGACTTGGGGACAATGAGCAGTTCTTC; CDR3 protein: CASSLLGLGDNEQFF
clone size: few; J gene: TRBJ2-1; V gene: TRBV5-1; D gene: -; CDR3 DNA: TGCGCCAGCAGCCCGACCGGGGACTCCTTCAATGAGCAGTTCTTC; CDR3 protein: CASSPTGDSFNEQFF
clone size: many; J gene: TRBJ2-5; V gene: TRBV27; D gene: -; CDR3 DNA: TGTGCCAGCAGAAGGGGGGCGCTGGGGAAAGAGACCCAGTACTTC; CDR3 protein: CASRRGALGKETQYF
clone size: many; J gene: TRBJ2-3; V gene: TRBV6-1; D gene: TRBD2; CDR3 DNA: TGTGCCGCCAAGAAAAGGACTAGCGGGAGCCCAGATACGCAGTATTTT; CDR3 protein: CAAKKRTSGSPDTQYF
clone size: -; J gene: TRBJ2-1; V gene: TRBV3-1; D gene: TRBD2; CDR3 DNA: TGTGCCAGCAGCCAAGATCTGGGGACTAGTCCGGAGTTCTTC; CDR3 protein: CASSQDLGTSPEFF
clone size: many; J gene: TRBJ2-1; V gene: TRBV7-2; D gene: TRBD2; CDR3 DNA: TGTGCCAGCAGCTTATCAATGCGGGGGGCTGTATTC; CDR3 protein: CASSLSMRGAVF
clone size: -; J gene: TRBJ2-3; V gene: TRBV6-2/TRBV6-3; D gene: -; CDR3 DNA: TGTGCCGGCAGCGTGACGCAGGGGCAATCAGATACGCAGTATTTT; CDR3 protein: CAGSVTQGQSDTQYF
clone size: -; J gene: TRBJ2-1; V gene: TRBV12-3/TRBV12-4; D gene: TRBD1; CDR3 DNA: TGTGCCAGCAGTTTAATGACAGGGGGCCCCTACAATGAGCAGTTCTTC; CDR3 protein: CASSLMTGGPYNEQFF
clone size: -; J gene: TRBJ2-5; V gene: TRBV19; D gene: TRBD2; CDR3 DNA: TGTGCCAGTACCGGGGGGAGGGCCGGAGGGACCCAGTACTTC; CDR3 protein: CASTGGRAGGTQYF
clone size: many; J gene: TRBJ1-6; V gene: TRBV7-9; D gene: -; CDR3 DNA: TGTGCCAGCAGCGAAAAGAGTGGGGGTTATAATTCACCCCTCCACTTT; CDR3 protein: CASSEKSGGYNSPLHF
clone size: few; J gene: TRBJ2-1; V gene: TRBV20-1; D gene: -; CDR3 DNA: TGCAGTGCACCCAATGAGCAGTTCTTC; CDR3 protein: CSAPNEQFF
clone size: few; J gene: TRBJ2-4; V gene: TRBV5-1; D gene: TRBD2; CDR3 DNA: TGCGCCAGCAGCTTGGATCTAGCGGTTCTCAAAAACATTCAGTACTTC; CDR3 protein: CASSLDLAVLKNIQYF
clone size: -; J gene: TRBJ1-3; V gene: TRBV29-1; D gene: -; CDR3 DNA: TGCAGCGCCTATATGCACTCTGGAAACACCATATATTTT; CDR3 protein: CSAYMHSGNTIYF
clone size: -; J gene: TRBJ2-1; V gene: TRBV10-2; D gene: TRBD2; CDR3 DNA: TGCGCCAGCAGTGAGTCGGGGTATATCGGGAGGGACAATGAGCAGTTCTTC; CDR3 protein: CASSESGYIGRDNEQFF
clone size: -; J gene: TRBJ2-3; V gene: TRBV29-1; D gene: TRBD2; CDR3 DNA: TGCAGCGTTGGGGCGGGAGACCCTCCAGATACGCAGTATTTT; CDR3 protein: CSVGAGDPPDTQYF
clone size: few; J gene: TRBJ2-1; V gene: TRBV11-2; D gene: TRBD2; CDR3 DNA: TGTGCCAGCAGCTTAGACGGGAGGGCCCTCGATGAGCAGTTCTTC; CDR3 protein: CASSLDGRALDEQFF
clone size: -; J gene: TRBJ2-5; V gene: TRBV11-2; D gene: -; CDR3 DNA: TGTGCCAGCAGCCAAGCCCGAGAGACCCAGTACTTC; CDR3 protein: CASSQARETQYF
clone size: few; J gene: TRBJ2-1; V gene: TRBV29-1; D gene: -; CDR3 DNA: TGCAGCTCAACGTGGGGCTTAGAGTACAATGAGCAGTTCTTC; CDR3 protein: CSSTWGLEYNEQFF
clone size: many; J gene: TRBJ2-2; V gene: TRBV27; D gene: -; CDR3 DNA: TGTGCCGGCAGTTTAACCCCTGAAGGTTACGGCGCCGGGGAGCTGTTTTTT; CDR3 protein: CAGSLTPEGYGAGELFF
clone size: few; J gene: TRBJ2-1; V gene: TRBV5-6; D gene: TRBD2; CDR3 DNA: TGTGCCAGCAGCTCACGGGGACTAGCGGGAGAGTCCTACAATGAGCAGTTCTTC; CDR3 protein: CASSSRGLAGESYNEQFF